This TCR beta chain was profiled in a study of metastatic and nonmetastatic thyroid tumors. Study-wide context: From malignant and benign thyroid patients, repertoires in blood and in tumor or nodule tissue were compared.

This CDR3 region has 14 residues. In germline, CDR1 is SGHTA, CDR2 FQGNSA. Study-level points and caveats: For both blood and tumor, malignant thyroid tumors reportedly showed significantly higher TCR beta diversity than benign nodules did.

Patients had received no treatment of any kind before thyroid surgery. On this clone itself: Antigen unknown. One end of the junction is discordant with germline, which a read error may explain. Distinct nucleotide sequences in the sample also encode this CDR3.

Original data processing: Variation in CDR3 across clinicopathological groups served as the basis for constructing a distant-metastasis classifier in papillary thyroid cancer. MiXCR reprocessed the PCR reads for TCRdb. These V and J calls rely on TCRdb rather than the paper's analysis. The data show about 19,000 clones, just over 25% seen once. This TCR was recovered from a male donor with papillary thyroid cancer or a benign thyroid nodule (not recorded which). Some clones in this sample may be carry-over from other donors' samples. The specimen was blood. The V gene is TRBV7-2, the J gene TRBJ1-6, with unresolved D. CDR3 bases: TGTGCCAGCAGCTTCAGCTCCTATAATTCACCCCTCCACTTC. This gives the protein CASSFSSYNSPLHF.